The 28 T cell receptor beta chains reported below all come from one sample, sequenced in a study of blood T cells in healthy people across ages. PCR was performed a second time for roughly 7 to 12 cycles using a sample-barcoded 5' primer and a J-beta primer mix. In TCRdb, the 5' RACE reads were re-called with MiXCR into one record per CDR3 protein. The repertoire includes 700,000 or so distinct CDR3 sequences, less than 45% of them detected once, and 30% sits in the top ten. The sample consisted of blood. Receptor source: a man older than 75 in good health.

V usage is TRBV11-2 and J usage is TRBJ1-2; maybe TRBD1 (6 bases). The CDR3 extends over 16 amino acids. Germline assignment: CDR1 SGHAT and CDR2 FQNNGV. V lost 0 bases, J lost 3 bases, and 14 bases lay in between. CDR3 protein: CASSLDSGDIYYGYTF. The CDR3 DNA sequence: TGTGCCAGCAGCTTAGATTCGGGGGACATCTACTATGGCTACACCTTC.

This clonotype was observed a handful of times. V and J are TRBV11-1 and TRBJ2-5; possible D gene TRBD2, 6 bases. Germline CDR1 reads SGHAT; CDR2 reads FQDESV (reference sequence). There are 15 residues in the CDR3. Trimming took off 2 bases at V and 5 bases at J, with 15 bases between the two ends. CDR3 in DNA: TGTGCCAGCAGCTTAAGTAACGGGAGAGGGGAGACCCAGTACTTC. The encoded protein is CASSLSNGRGETQYF.

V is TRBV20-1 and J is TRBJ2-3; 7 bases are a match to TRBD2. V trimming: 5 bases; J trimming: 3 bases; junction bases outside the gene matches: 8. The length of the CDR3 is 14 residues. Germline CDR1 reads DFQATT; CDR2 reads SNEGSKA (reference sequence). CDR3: CSAGSGVNTDTQYF. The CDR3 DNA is TGCAGTGCTGGAAGCGGGGTTAATACAGATACGCAGTATTTT.

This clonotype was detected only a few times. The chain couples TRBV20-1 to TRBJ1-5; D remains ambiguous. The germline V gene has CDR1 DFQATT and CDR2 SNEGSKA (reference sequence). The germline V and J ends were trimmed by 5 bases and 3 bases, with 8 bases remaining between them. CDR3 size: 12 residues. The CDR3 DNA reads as TGCAGTGCTTCCGCTAACAATCAGCCCCAGCATTTT. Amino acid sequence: CSASANNQPQHF.

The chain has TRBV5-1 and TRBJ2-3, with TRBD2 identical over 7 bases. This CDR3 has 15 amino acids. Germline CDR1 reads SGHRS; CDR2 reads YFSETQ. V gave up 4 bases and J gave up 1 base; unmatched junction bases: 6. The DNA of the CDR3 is TGCGCCAGCAGCCCAGGGAGGGCCCGCACAGATACGCAGTATTTT. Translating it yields CASSPGRARTDTQYF.

The CDR3 loop is CAWSVRVGAQYF. CDR3 coding DNA: TGTGCCTGGAGTGTACGAGTAGGGGCGCAGTACTTC. The rearrangement links TRBV30 to TRBJ2-4, with a tentative D call TRBD1 (5 bases). V lost 0 bases and J lost 13, with 13 bases in between. The CDR3 spans 12 residues. CDR1 and CDR2 (germline): GTSNPN, SVGIG (reference sequence).

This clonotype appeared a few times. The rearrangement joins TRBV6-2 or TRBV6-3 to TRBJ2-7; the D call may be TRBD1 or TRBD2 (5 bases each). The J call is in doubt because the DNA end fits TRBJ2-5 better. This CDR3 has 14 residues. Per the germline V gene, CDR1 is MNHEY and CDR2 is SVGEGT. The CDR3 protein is CASRYRGPQETQYF. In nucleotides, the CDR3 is TGTGCCAGCAGATACCGGGGCCCACAGGAGACCCAGTACTTC.

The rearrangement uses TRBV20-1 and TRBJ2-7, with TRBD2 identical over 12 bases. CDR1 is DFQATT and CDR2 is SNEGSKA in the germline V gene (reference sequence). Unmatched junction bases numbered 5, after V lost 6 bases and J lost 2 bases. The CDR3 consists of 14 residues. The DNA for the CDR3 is TGCAGTGCCAACCCTAGCGGGGGGGCCTACGAGCAGTACTTC. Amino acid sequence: CSANPSGGAYEQYF.

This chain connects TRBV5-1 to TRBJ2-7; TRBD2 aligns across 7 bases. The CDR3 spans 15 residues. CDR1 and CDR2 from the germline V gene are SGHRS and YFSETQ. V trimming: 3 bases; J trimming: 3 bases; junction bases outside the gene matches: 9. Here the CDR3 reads CASSSGGTLRYEQYF. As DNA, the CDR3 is TGCGCCAGCAGCTCCGGGGGGACTCTTCGCTACGAGCAGTACTTC.

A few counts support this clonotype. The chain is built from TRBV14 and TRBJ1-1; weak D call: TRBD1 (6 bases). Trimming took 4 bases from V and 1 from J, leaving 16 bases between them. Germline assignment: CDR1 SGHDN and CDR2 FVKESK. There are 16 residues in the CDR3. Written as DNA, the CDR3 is TGTGCCAGCAGCCGGAGAGGGGGAAGGTCGAACACTGAAGCTTTCTTT. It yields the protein CASSRRGGRSNTEAFF.

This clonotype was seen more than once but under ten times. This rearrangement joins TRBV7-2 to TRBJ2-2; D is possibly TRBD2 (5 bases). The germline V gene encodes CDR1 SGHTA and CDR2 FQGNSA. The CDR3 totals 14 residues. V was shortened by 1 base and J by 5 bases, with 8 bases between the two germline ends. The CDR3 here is CASSLVRGTGELFF. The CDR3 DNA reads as TGTGCCAGCAGCTTAGTTCGGGGTACCGGGGAGCTGTTTTTT.

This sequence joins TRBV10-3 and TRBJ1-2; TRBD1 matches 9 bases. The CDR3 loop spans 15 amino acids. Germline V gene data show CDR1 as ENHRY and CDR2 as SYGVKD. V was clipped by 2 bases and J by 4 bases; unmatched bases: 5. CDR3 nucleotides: TGTGCCATCAGTGAGGCCGGGACAGGGTTCTATGGCTACACCTTC. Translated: CAISEAGTGFYGYTF.

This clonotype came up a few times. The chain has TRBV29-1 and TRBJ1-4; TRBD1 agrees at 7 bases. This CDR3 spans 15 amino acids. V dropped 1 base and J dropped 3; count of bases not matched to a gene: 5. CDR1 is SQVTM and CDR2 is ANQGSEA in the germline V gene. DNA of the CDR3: TGCAGCGTTGAAGCCCAGGGGGTTTCTAATGAAAAACTGTTTTTT. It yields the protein CSVEAQGVSNEKLFF.

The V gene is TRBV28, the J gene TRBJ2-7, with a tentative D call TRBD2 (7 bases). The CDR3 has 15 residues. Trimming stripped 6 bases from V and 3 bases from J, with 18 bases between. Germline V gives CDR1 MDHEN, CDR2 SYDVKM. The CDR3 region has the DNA TGTGCCAGCAGATTCCCGGCGGGGGCGGTCTACGAGCAGTACTTC. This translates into CASRFPAGAVYEQYF.

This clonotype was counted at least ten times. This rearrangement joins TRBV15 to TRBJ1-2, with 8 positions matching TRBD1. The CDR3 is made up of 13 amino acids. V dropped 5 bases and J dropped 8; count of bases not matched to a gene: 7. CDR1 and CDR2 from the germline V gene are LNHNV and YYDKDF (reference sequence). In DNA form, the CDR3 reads TGTGCCACCAGCGTCCGGACAGGGCAAGGCTACACCTTC. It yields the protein CATSVRTGQGYTF.

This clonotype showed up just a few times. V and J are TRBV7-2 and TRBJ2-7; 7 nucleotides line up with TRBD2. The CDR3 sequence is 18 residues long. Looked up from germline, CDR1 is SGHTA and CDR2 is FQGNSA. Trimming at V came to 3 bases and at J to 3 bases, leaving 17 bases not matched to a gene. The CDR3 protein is CASSFTIRASGNDYEQYF. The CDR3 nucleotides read TGTGCCAGCAGCTTCACAATCCGGGCTAGCGGTAACGACTACGAGCAGTACTTC.

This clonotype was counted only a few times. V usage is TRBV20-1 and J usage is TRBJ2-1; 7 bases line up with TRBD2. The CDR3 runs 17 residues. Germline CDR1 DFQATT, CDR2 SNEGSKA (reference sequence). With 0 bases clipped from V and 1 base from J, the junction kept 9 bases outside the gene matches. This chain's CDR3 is CSARDRRGAGSYNEQFF. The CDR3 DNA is TGCAGTGCTAGAGATCGTCGGGGAGCGGGATCCTACAATGAGCAGTTCTTC.

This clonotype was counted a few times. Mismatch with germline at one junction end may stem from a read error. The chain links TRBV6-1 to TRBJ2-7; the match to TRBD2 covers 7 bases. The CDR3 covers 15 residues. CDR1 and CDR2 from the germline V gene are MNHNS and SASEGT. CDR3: CACSVTWGGPYEQYF. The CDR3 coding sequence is TGTGCCTGCAGTGTTACATGGGGAGGGCCCTACGAGCAGTACTTC.

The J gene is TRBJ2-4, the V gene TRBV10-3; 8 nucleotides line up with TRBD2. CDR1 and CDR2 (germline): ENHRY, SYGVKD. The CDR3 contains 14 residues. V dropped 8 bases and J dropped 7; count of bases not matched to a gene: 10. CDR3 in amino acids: CAISREGQHNIQYF. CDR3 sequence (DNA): TGTGCCATCTCCCGGGAGGGACAACATAACATTCAGTACTTC.

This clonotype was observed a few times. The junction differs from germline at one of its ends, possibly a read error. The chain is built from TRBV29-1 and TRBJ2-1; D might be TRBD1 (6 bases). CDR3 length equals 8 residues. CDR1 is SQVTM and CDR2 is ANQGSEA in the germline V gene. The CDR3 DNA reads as TGCAGCGTCGAAGGGGGGTTCTTC. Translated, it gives CSVEGGFF.

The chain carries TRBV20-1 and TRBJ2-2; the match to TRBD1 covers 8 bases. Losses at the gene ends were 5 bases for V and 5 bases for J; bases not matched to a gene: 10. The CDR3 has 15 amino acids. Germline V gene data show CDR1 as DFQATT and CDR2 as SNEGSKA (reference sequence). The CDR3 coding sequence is TGCAGTGCTCATAAGCAGGGGGCGAGGACCGGGGAGCTGTTTTTT. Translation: CSAHKQGARTGELFF.

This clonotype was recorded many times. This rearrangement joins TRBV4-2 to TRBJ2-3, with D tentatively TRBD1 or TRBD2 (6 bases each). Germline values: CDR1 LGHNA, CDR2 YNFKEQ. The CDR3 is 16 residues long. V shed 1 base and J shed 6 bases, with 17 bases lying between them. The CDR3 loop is CASSQVPTRRGDTQYF. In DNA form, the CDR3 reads TGTGCCAGCAGCCAAGTCCCAACTAGGAGGGGGGATACGCAGTATTTT.

The CDR3 bases are TGTGCCAGCAGTCAGGGCGGGAGGGCCAGGGAGCAGTACTTC. It is translated as CASSQGGRAREQYF. This rearrangement joins TRBV28 to TRBJ2-7, with 9 nucleotides matching TRBD2. This CDR3 has 14 residues. Germline CDR1 MDHEN, CDR2 SYDVKM. Germline trimming cut 5 bases from V and 7 bases from J; bases unmatched to any gene: 9.

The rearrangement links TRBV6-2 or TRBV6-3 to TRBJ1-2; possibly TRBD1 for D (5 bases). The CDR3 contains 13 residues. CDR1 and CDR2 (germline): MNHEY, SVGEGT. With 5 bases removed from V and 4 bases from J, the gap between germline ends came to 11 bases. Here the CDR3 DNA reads TGTGCCAGCAGTGAGCAGGGACGCTATGGCTACACCTTC. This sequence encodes CASSEQGRYGYTF.

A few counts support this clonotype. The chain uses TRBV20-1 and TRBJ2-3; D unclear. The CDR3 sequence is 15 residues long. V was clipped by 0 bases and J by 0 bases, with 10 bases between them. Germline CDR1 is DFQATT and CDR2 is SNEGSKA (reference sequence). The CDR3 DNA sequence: TGCAGTGCTAGAGATCCGAGAAGAAGCACAGATACGCAGTATTTT. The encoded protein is CSARDPRRSTDTQYF.

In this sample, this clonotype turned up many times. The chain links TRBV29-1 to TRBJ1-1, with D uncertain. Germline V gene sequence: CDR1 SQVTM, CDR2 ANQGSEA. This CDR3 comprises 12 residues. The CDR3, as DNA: TGCAGTGGGGAGGTGGGTAACACTGAAGCTTTCTTT. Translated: CSGEVGNTEAFF.

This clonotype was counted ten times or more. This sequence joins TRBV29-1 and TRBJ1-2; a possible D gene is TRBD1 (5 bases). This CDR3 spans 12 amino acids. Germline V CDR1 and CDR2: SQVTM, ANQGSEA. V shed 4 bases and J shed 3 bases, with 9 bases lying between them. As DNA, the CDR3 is TGCAGCGTTGGAGGGACGGACTATGGCTACACCTTC. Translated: CSVGGTDYGYTF. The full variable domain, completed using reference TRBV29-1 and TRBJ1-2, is SAVISQKPSRDICQRGTSLTIQCQVDSQVTMMFWYRQQPGQSLTLIATANQGSEATYESGFVIDKFPISRPNLTFSTLTVSNMSPEDSSIYLCSVGGTDYGYTFGSGTRLTVV.

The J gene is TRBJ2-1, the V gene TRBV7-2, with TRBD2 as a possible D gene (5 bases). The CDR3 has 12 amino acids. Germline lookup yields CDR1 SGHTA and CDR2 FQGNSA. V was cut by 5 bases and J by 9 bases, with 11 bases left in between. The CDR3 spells CASSVWTSEQFF. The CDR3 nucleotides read TGTGCCAGCAGCGTATGGACTTCTGAGCAGTTCTTC. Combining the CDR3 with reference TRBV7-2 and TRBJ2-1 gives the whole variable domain GAGVSQSPSNKVTEKGKDVELRCDPISGHTALYWYRQSLGQGLEFLIYFQGNSAPDKSGLPSDRFSAERTGGSVSTLTIQRTQQEDSAVYLCASSVWTSEQFFGPGTRLTVL.